These 9 T cell receptor beta chains were sequenced from one sample in a study of cytomegalovirus exposure and HLA in healthy donors. PCR involved 60 Vbeta and 13 Jbeta primers. Sequencing used immunoSEQ multiplex PCR; TCRdb keeps in-frame clones, though not all of them. Of 150,000 or so clones in the sample, roughly four fifths were seen once. Input material: PBMCs. The receptors come from a woman younger than 30 in good health and CMV-seropositive.

The chain couples TRBV28 to TRBJ2-7, with D possibly TRBD1 on 6 matching bases. The CDR3 covers 18 residues. From germline, CDR1 is MDHEN and CDR2 SYDVKM. Trimming left V 2 bases short and J 3 bases short, with 23 bases between. The CDR3 nucleotides are TGTGCCAGCAGTTTAATGAGGGGGTTGAGCAGCCCCATCTACGAGCAGTACTTC. Amino acids: CASSLMRGLSSPIYEQYF.

The V call is TRBV13, the J call TRBJ2-3; 9 bases fit TRBD2. Trimming cost V 5 bases and J 5 bases; bases outside gene matches: 8. The CDR3 runs 15 residues. Germline assignment: CDR1 PRHDT and CDR2 FYEKMQ (reference sequence). The CDR3 reads CASSPPTSGRDTQYF. The DNA of the CDR3 is TGTGCCAGCAGCCCTCCGACTAGCGGAAGAGATACGCAGTATTTT.

The chain couples TRBV28 to TRBJ1-4; 8 nucleotides align to TRBD1. The V and J ends lost 11 bases and 7 bases, in that order; junction bases with no gene match: 6. This CDR3 comprises 12 residues. Germline V CDR1 and CDR2: MDHEN, SYDVKM. CDR3 nucleotide sequence: TGTGCCCAAACAGGGGGAGGTGAAAAACTGTTTTTT. The encoded protein is CAQTGGGEKLFF.

The genes are TRBV19 and TRBJ1-4; 8 bases agree with TRBD1. J lost 6 bases, V lost 4 bases, and 7 bases had no gene match. The CDR3 is 15 amino acids. The V gene's germline CDR1 is LNHDA and CDR2 SQIVND (reference sequence). In nucleotides, the CDR3 is TGTGCCAGTAGTACCCGACAGGGGATGGATGAAAAACTGTTTTTT. Translated, it gives CASSTRQGMDEKLFF.

The J gene is TRBJ2-7, the V gene TRBV27, with D uncertain. The germline V and J ends were trimmed by 7 bases and 2 bases, with 21 bases remaining between them. CDR3 length: 16 residues. Per germline, CDR1 MNHEY and CDR2 SMNVEV (reference sequence). The CDR3 DNA follows: TGTGCCAGCAAATTTGGCCCCCAAACACCCACCTACGAGCAGTACTTC. It codes for CASKFGPQTPTYEQYF.

The chain couples TRBV7-9 to TRBJ1-1; D remains unclear. From germline, CDR1 is SEHNR and CDR2 FQNEAQ (reference sequence). The CDR3 length is 13 residues. Trimming removed 6 bases from V and 1 base from J, with 9 bases in between. The CDR3 protein is CASRKQWNTEAFF. The CDR3 nucleotides are TGTGCCAGCAGGAAACAATGGAACACTGAAGCTTTCTTT.

The chain recombines TRBV15 with TRBJ2-1, with D maybe TRBD2 (6 bases). The CDR3 runs to 15 residues. V was pared by 1 base and J by 8 bases, with 15 bases between. Per the germline V gene, CDR1 is LNHNV and CDR2 is YYDKDF (reference sequence). Written as DNA, the CDR3 is TGTGCCACCAGCAGAGTGGGTGGACCTAGCGATGAGCAGTTCTTC. Translated, it gives CATSRVGGPSDEQFF.

The rearrangement joins TRBV28 to TRBJ2-7, with a weak D call TRBD2 (5 bases). V lost 5 bases to trimming and J lost 5 bases, with 7 bases between them. This CDR3 is built from 11 residues. The germline gives CDR1 MDHEN, CDR2 SYDVKM. The CDR3 loop is CASSLRDEQYF. CDR3 nucleotide sequence: TGTGCCAGCAGTCTGCGGGACGAGCAGTACTTC.

The chain uses TRBV7-9 and TRBJ2-2; 9 bases agree with TRBD1. The CDR3 has 15 residues. The trim removed 5 bases at V and 4 bases at J, leaving 5 bases unmatched. The germline CDR1 and CDR2 sequences are SEHNR and FQNEAQ (reference sequence). CDR3 DNA: TGTGCCAGCAGCCAGGACAGGGGTGGCACCGGGGAGCTGTTTTTT. This translates into CASSQDRGGTGELFF.